The 18 T cell receptor beta chains presented below share a single source sample, sequenced in a study of blood T cell repertoires in COVID-19. Assay: immunoSEQ multiplex PCR; the TCRdb copy retains only in-frame clones and omits some. The sample consists of roughly 430,000 clones, approximately 91% of them appearing once. Sequenced material: PBMCs or T cells enriched from blood (not recorded which). These receptor sequences come from a woman aged 40 to 50 with acute COVID-19.

CDR3 nucleotides: TGTGCCAGCAGCGTAGGTGGCGGGGATGGGAATACGCAGTATTTT. Translation gives CASSVGGGDGNTQYF. The chain couples TRBV9 to TRBJ2-3; the D gene is possibly TRBD2 (6 bases). Trimming pared 0 bases from V and 7 bases from J, leaving 15 bases between. CDR1 SGDLS and CDR2 YYNGEE come from the germline V gene. The CDR3 contains 15 residues.

This clone has only one observation. This chain uses TRBV29-1 with TRBJ1-1; weak D call: TRBD1 (6 bases). Germline lookup yields CDR1 SQVTM and CDR2 ANQGSEA. The CDR3 extends over 12 amino acids. V gave up 6 bases and J gave up 5 bases, with 13 bases separating them. Here the CDR3 reads CSVRKQGTEAFF. In DNA form, the CDR3 reads TGCAGCGTGAGAAAACAGGGTACTGAAGCTTTCTTT.

The chain links TRBV5-5 to TRBJ1-2; the D is unclear. There are 13 residues in the CDR3. Between the trimmed V and J ends, which lost 1 base and 2 bases, there was a span of 6 bases. Germline V gene sequence: CDR1 SGHKS, CDR2 YYEKEE (reference sequence). CDR3: CASSLNNNYGYTF. The CDR3 nucleotides are TGTGCCAGCAGCTTGAACAACAACTATGGCTACACCTTC.

The chain recombines TRBV21-1 with TRBJ2-3; TRBD1 is taken as the D call from the table, unchecked against the DNA. TRBV21-1 is noted as a pseudogene. This CDR3 is 16 amino acids long. The DNA of the CDR3 is TGTGCCAGCAGCACCCGACAGGGGGAAAGCACAGATACGCAGTATTTT. It translates to CASSTRQGESTDTQYF.

The chain is built from TRBV29-1 and TRBJ1-2; no firm D call. The CDR3 length is 12 residues. The V and J ends lost 7 bases and 8 bases respectively, with 17 bases between them. CDR1 SQVTM and CDR2 ANQGSEA come from the germline V gene. CDR3 residues: CSAWVVTEGYTF. As DNA, the CDR3 is TGCAGCGCCTGGGTTGTAACAGAAGGCTACACCTTC.

The rearrangement links TRBV5-6 to TRBJ1-2, with D maybe TRBD1 (5 bases). Per germline, CDR1 SGHDT and CDR2 YYEEEE. Trimming pared 1 base from V and 4 bases from J, leaving 14 bases between. The CDR3 contains 15 residues. CDR3 region: CASSLIGAQFYGYTF. DNA for the CDR3: TGTGCCAGCAGCTTGATTGGGGCACAGTTCTATGGCTACACCTTC. The full variable domain, with the rest looked up from reference TRBV5-6 and TRBJ1-2, is DAGVTQSPTHLIKTRGQQVTLRCSPKSGHDTVSWYQQALGQGPQFIFQYYEEEERQRGNFPDRFSGHQFPNYSSELNVNALLLGDSALYLCASSLIGAQFYGYTFGSGTRLTVV.

The CDR3, as DNA: TGTGCCAGCAGCCTCGTCGGGGGGGCTACCACCGGGGAGCTGTTTTTT. Translation gives CASSLVGGATTGELFF. The chain carries TRBV3-1 (or the pseudogene TRBV3-2) and TRBJ2-2; the match to TRBD2 covers 8 bases. J gave up 4 bases and V 4 bases, and 8 bases lay outside the gene matches. The germline CDR1 and CDR2 sequences are LGHDT and YNNKEL (reference sequence). The CDR3 covers 16 residues.

This rearrangement joins TRBV6-1 to TRBJ1-3; D might be TRBD1 (6 bases). In germline, CDR1 is MNHNS, CDR2 SASEGT. The CDR3 consists of 16 residues. V lost 4 bases to trimming and J lost 2 bases, with 15 bases between them. CDR3 nucleotides: TGTGCCAGCAGTGTACGGGCCCCAGGGGCTGGAAACACCATATATTTT. This gives the protein CASSVRAPGAGNTIYF.

On this clone: Different DNA sequences within this sample yield the same CDR3. The V gene is TRBV18, the J gene TRBJ2-5; a possible D gene is TRBD1 (5 bases). V lost 6 bases and J 4 bases, leaving 12 bases between the germline ends. CDR3 length: 13 amino acids. Germline loops: CDR1 KGHSH, CDR2 LQKENI. CDR3 region: CASSPGRAETQYF. CDR3 DNA: TGTGCCAGCTCGCCCGGCAGGGCAGAGACCCAGTACTTC.

This clone is a singleton in its sample. The chain employs TRBV6-5 and TRBJ2-5; possible D gene TRBD2, 7 bases. The CDR3 covers 15 residues. V was pared by 6 bases and J by 1 base, with 15 bases between. The germline V gene has CDR1 MNHEY and CDR2 SVGAGI. The CDR3 loop reads CASREWAGAQETQYF. For the CDR3, the DNA is TGTGCCAGCAGGGAGTGGGCGGGGGCCCAAGAGACCCAGTACTTC.

The chain uses TRBV18 and TRBJ2-2, with no clear D. V lost 5 bases and J lost 4, with 14 bases in between. The CDR3 contains 15 residues. Per germline, CDR1 KGHSH and CDR2 LQKENI. DNA of the CDR3: TGTGCCAGCTCATCTCCGCCATCCGGCACCGGGGAGCTGTTTTTT. This gives the protein CASSSPPSGTGELFF. Drawing the rest from reference TRBV18 and TRBJ2-2, the complete variable domain is NAGVMQNPRHLVRRRGQEARLRCSPMKGHSHVYWYRQLPEEGLKFMVYLQKENIIDESGMPKERFSAEFPKEGPSILRIQQVVRGDSAAYFCASSSPPSGTGELFFGEGSRLTVL.

The chain has TRBV30 and TRBJ1-1; no reliable D call. Germline V gene lookup returns CDR1 GTSNPN and CDR2 SVGIG (reference sequence). The V end was cut by 1 base, the J end by 4 bases, with 7 bases between. CDR3 length: 12 amino acids. The CDR3 DNA reads as TGTGCCTGGAGTGACAGCGGCACTGAAGCTTTCTTT. Amino acids: CAWSDSGTEAFF.

The V and J genes are TRBV5-6 and TRBJ1-2, with D perhaps TRBD1 (5 bases). Germline V gene lookup returns CDR1 SGHDT and CDR2 YYEEEE. Deletions cut 3 bases from V and 4 bases from J, with 13 bases between. The CDR3 is 14 amino acids. CDR3 sequence reads: CASSYVGGAYGYTF. CDR3 nucleotides: TGTGCCAGCAGCTATGTGGGTGGGGCCTATGGCTACACCTTC.

This clone was observed once. The chain combines TRBV3-1 (or the pseudogene TRBV3-2) with TRBJ2-5; weak D call: TRBD2 (5 bases). Looked up from germline, CDR1 is LGHDT and CDR2 is YNNKEL (reference sequence). Trimming stripped 4 bases from V and 2 bases from J, with 8 bases between. The CDR3 contains 13 residues. CDR3 bases: TGTGCCAGCAGCCGCCGGGAACAAGAGACCCAGTACTTC. Translated, it gives CASSRREQETQYF.

The rearrangement joins TRBV5-1 to TRBJ1-1; D is possibly TRBD1 (6 bases). Germline CDR1 is SGHRS and CDR2 is YFSETQ. This CDR3 has 15 amino acids. The V gene lost 0 bases and the J gene lost 1 base, with 10 bases spanning the gap. This chain's CDR3 is CASSLGDRPNTEAFF. The CDR3, as DNA: TGCGCCAGCAGCTTGGGCGACAGGCCGAACACTGAAGCTTTCTTT.

The chain is built from TRBV6-1 and TRBJ1-6; no firm D call. V was shortened by 2 bases and J by 3 bases, with 8 bases between the two germline ends. Germline V gives CDR1 MNHNS, CDR2 SASEGT. CDR3 size: 15 residues. Here the CDR3 DNA reads TGTGCCAGCAGTGAAATGGGCTACTATAATTCACCCCTCCACTTT. This gives the protein CASSEMGYYNSPLHF.

The J gene is TRBJ2-3, the V gene TRBV4-1, with D perhaps matching TRBD2 (5 bases). Trimming removed 0 bases at V and 6 bases at J, with 19 bases between. This CDR3 contains 17 residues. CDR1 and CDR2 from the germline V gene are MGHRA and YSYEKL. CDR3 sequence: CASSQDRVAISGDTQYF. In DNA, the CDR3 is TGCGCCAGCAGCCAAGATAGGGTTGCTATATCGGGGGATACGCAGTATTTT.

V usage is TRBV11-2 and J usage is TRBJ2-2; D unclear. The CDR3 contains 17 residues. The V gene's germline CDR1 is SGHAT and CDR2 FQNNGV. The V end was cut by 3 bases, the J end by 0 bases, with 14 bases between. CDR3 loop: CASSFRSGTANTGELFF. The CDR3 DNA sequence: TGTGCCAGCAGCTTTCGATCCGGCACAGCGAACACCGGGGAGCTGTTTTTT.